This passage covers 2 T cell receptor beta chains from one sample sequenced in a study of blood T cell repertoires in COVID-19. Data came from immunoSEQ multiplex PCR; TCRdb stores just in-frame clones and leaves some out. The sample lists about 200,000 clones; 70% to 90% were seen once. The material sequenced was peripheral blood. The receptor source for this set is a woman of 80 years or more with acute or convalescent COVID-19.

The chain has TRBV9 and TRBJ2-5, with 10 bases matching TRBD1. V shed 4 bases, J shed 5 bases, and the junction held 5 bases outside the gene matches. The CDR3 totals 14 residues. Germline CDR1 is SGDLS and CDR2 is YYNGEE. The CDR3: CASSQTGGMETQYF. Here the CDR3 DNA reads TGTGCCAGCAGCCAGACAGGGGGCATGGAGACCCAGTACTTC.

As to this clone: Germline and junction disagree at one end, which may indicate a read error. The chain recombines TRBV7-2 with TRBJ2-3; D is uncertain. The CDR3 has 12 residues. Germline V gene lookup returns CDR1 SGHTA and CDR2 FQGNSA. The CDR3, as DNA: TGTGCCAGCAGCTTCGTCACAGCCGCCCGAACCTTT. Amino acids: CASSFVTAARTF.